This T cell receptor beta chain originates from a study of T cell responses to AZD1222 COVID-19 vaccine. Here immunoSEQ multiplex PCR was the method, and the copy in TCRdb shows in-frame clones only, minus some. This table has tens of thousands of clones, 88% appearing once. Study-wide results and limits: Donor demographics were predominantly white British with a female majority; clonal diversity may be underestimated. An increase in Spike-specific TCR breadth and depth was observed after two AZD1222 doses. Reportedly, nearly half the spike-specific TCRs target unmutated variant regions.

The CDR3 runs 12 residues. V gave up 7 bases and J gave up 7 bases; unmatched junction bases: 9. CDR1 and CDR2 from the germline V gene are SQVTM and ANQGSEA. This clone was observed once. What it binds is unknown. The rearrangement joins TRBV29-1 to TRBJ1-2; 7 bases are a match to TRBD1. Here the sequenced sample was peripheral blood, taken 28 days after the second AZD1222 dose. This TCR was sampled from an adult who received the AZD1222 COVID-19 vaccine. DNA for the CDR3: TGCAGCGCCTCACAGGGGAGTTTTGGCTACACCTTC. It yields the protein CSASQGSFGYTF.